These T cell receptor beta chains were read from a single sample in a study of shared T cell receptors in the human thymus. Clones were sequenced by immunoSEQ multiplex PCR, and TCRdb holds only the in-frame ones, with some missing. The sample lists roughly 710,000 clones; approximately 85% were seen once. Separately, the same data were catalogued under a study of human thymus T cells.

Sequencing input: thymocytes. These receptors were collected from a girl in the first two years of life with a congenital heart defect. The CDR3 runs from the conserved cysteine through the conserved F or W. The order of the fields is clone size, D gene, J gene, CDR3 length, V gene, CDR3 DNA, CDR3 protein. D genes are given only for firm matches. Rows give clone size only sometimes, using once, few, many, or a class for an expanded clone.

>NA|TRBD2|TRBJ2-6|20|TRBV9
TGTGCCAGCAGCGTACCAGGGATGGGCGGGGGGGCTGCTGGGGCCAACGTCCTGACTTTC
CASSVPGMGGGAAGANVLTF
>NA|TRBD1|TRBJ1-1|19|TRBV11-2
TGTGCCAGCAGCTTTTACCGGGACAGGAGGGTCCTATTGAACACTGAAGCTTTCTTT
CASSFYRDRRVLLNTEAFF
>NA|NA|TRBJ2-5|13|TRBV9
TGTGCCAGCAGCGTAGGGGCAGAAGAGACCCAGTACTTC
CASSVGAEETQYF
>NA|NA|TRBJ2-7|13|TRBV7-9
TGTGCCAGCAGCTTAGGGCCCGTTTACGAGCAGTACTTC
CASSLGPVYEQYF
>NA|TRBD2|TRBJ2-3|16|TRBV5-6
TGTGCCAGCAGCCCCAAAATTAGCGGGGTCACAGATACGCAGTATTTT
CASSPKISGVTDTQYF
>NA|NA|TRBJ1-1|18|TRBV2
TGTGCCAGCAGGACTATACAGGGCCAACCTCATTCGGACGCTGAAGCTTTCTTT
CASRTIQGQPHSDAEAFF
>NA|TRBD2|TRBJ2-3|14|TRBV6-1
TGTGCCAGCACTCTTACCGGGGGGACAGATACGCAGTATTTT
CASTLTGGTDTQYF
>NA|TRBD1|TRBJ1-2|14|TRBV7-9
TGTGCCAGCAGCCCCCGGGACAGAAACTATGGCTACACCTTC
CASSPRDRNYGYTF
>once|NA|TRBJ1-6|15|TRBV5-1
TGCGCCAGCAGCTCTGTGGACACTGCAAATTCCCCCCTCCACTTT
CASSSVDTANSPLHF
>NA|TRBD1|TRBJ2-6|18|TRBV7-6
TGTGCCAGCAGCCCGAGACAGGGGCCCTTTTCTGGGGCCAACGTCCTGACTTTC
CASSPRQGPFSGANVLTF
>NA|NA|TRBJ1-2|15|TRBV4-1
TGCGCCAGCAGCCAAGCTACCGTAACGCTCTATGGCTACACCTTC
CASSQATVTLYGYTF
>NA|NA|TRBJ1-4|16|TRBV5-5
TGTGCCAGCAGCCACCCTGACATTGACCAAAATGAAAAACTGTTTTTT
CASSHPDIDQNEKLFF
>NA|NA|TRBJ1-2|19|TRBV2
TGTGCCAGCAGTGAAGGTTACGATTTTGGGGGGGCGCCTCGAAATGGCTACACCTTC
CASSEGYDFGGAPRNGYTF
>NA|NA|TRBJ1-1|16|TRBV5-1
TGCGCCAGCAGCTTTGGTCAGGTTAACATGAACACTGAAGCTTTCTTT
CASSFGQVNMNTEAFF
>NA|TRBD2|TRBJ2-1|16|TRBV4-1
TGCGCCAGCAGCCAAGATGTGGCGGGGGGTAGGAAGGAGCAGTTCTTC
CASSQDVAGGRKEQFF
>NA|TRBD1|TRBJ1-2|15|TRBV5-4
TGTGCCAGCGGCCTTTCACAGGGGGTGCCGAAGGGCTACACCTTC
CASGLSQGVPKGYTF
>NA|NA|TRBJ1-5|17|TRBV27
TGTGCCAGCGACGTCGGAAAGAGGGCGGCTTACAATCAGCCCCAGCATTTT
CASDVGKRAAYNQPQHF
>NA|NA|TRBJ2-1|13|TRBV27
TGTGCCAGCATGACTCTCTCCTACAATGAGCAGTTCTTC
CASMTLSYNEQFF
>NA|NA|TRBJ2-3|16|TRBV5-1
TGCGCCAGCACCCGAGCAGGTTCTGTTAGCACAGATACGCAGTATTTT
CASTRAGSVSTDTQYF
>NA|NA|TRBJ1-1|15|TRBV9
TGTGCCAGCAGCGCAAATGTAAAAGGGGGAACTGAAGCTTTCTTT
CASSANVKGGTEAFF
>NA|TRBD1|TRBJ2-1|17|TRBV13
TGTGCCAGCAGCTTACCTTTCAGGCCGGCCCAGGGGGATGAGCAGTTCTTC
CASSLPFRPAQGDEQFF
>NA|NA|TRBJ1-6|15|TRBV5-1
TGCGCCAGCAGTCCAGGACAGCCCCGTAATTCACCCCTCCACTTT
CASSPGQPRNSPLHF
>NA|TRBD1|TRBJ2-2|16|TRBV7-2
TGTGCCAGCAGTGGGGACATACAGGGGGGATCCGGGGAGCTGTTTTTT
CASSGDIQGGSGELFF
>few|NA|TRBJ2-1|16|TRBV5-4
TGTGCCAGCAGCTTGGGAACCGGGGGCTCCTACAATGAGCAGTTCTTC
CASSLGTGGSYNEQFF
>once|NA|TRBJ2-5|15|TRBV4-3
TGCGCCAGCAGCCAAGATCCGCGGGGCCCGGAGACCCAGTACTTC
CASSQDPRGPETQYF
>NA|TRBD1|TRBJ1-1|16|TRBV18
TGTGCCAGCTCACCGTCCCGGACAGGGCGGAACACTGAAGCTTTCTTT
CASSPSRTGRNTEAFF
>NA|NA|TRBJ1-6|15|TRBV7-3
TGTGCCAGCAGCTTAGAGGGAGGCGGTCGTTCACCCCTCCACTTT
CASSLEGGGRSPLHF